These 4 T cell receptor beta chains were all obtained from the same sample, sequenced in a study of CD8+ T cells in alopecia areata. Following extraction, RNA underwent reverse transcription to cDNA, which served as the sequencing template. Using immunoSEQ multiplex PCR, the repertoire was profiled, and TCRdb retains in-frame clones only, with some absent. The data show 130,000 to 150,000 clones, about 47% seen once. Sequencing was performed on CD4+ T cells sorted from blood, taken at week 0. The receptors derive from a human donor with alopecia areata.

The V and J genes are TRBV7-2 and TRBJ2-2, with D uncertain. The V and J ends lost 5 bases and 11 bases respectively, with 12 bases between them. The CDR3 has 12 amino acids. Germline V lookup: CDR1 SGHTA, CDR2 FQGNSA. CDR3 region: CASSRGRGELFF. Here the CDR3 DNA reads TGTGCCAGCAGCCGTGGGCGTGGAGAGCTGTTTTTT.

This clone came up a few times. CDR3 DNA sequence: TGCAGCGCCGGGGACAGGGCTGGGGAGCAGTACTTC. It is translated as CSAGDRAGEQYF. The V gene is TRBV29-1, the J gene TRBJ2-7; 9 nucleotides line up with TRBD1. Germline loops: CDR1 SQVTM, CDR2 ANQGSEA. The length of the CDR3 is 12 residues. Trimming at V came to 7 bases and at J to 7 bases, leaving 8 bases not matched to a gene.

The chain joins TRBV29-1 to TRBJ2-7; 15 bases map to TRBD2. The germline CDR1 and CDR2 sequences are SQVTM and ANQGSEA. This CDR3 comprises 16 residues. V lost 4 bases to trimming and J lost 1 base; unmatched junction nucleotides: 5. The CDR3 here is CSVAGLAGGTSYEQYF. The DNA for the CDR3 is TGCAGCGTTGCTGGACTAGCGGGAGGGACGTCCTACGAGCAGTACTTC.

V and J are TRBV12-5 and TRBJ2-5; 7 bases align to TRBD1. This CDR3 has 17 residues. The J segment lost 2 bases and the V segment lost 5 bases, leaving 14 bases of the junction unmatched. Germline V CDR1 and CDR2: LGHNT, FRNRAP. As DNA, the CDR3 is TGTGCTAGTGGTAATTCGGGGACAGCCCCTGTACAAGAGACCCAGTACTTC. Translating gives CASGNSGTAPVQETQYF.